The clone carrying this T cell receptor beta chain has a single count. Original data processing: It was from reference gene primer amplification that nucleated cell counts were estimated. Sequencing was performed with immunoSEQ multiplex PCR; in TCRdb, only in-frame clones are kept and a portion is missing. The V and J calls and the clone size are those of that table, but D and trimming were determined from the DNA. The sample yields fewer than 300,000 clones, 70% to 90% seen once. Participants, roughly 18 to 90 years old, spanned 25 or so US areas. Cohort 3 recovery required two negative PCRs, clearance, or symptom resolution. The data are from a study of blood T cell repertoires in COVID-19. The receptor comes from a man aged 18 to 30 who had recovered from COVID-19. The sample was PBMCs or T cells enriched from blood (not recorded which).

The CDR3 nucleotides are TGTGCCAGCAGGCCGGCAGGGTCCCCCTCCTACAATGAGCAGTTCTTC. This gives the protein CASRPAGSPSYNEQFF. The rearrangement uses TRBV5-4 and TRBJ2-1; weak D call: TRBD1 (5 bases). V lost 5 bases and J 0 bases, leaving 15 bases between the germline ends. There are 16 residues in the CDR3. The germline CDR1 and CDR2 sequences are SGHNT and YYREEE (reference sequence).